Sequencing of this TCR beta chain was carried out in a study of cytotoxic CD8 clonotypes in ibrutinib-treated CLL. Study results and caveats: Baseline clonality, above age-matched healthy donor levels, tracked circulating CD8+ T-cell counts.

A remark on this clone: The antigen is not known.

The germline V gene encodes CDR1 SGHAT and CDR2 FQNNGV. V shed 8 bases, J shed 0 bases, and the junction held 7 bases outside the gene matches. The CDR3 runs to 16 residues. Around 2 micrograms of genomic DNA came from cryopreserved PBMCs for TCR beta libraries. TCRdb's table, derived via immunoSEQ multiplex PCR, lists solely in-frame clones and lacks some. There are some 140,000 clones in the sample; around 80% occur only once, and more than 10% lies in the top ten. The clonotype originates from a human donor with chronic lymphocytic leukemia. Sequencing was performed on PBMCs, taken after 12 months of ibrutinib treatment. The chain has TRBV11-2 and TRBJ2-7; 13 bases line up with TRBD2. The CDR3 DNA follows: TGTGCCAGCCGGGGACTAGCGGGGTTATACTCCTACGAGCAGTACTTC. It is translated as CASRGLAGLYSYEQYF.